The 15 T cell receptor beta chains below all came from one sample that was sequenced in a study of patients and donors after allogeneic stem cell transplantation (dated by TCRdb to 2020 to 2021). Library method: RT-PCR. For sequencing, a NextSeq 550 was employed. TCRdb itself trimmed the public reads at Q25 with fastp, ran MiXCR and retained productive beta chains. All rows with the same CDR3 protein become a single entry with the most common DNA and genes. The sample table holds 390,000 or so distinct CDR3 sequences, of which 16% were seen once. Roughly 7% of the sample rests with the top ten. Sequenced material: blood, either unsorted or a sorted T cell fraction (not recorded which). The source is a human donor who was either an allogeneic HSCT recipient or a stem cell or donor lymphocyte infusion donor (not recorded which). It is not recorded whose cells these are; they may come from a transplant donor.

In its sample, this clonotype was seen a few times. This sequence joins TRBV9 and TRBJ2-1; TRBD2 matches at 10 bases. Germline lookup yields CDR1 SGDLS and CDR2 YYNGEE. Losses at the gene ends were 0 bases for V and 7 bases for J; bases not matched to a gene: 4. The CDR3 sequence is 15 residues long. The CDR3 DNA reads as TGTGCCAGCAGCGTAGAGCGGGGGGGCCGAAATGAGCAGTTCTTC. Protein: CASSVERGGRNEQFF.

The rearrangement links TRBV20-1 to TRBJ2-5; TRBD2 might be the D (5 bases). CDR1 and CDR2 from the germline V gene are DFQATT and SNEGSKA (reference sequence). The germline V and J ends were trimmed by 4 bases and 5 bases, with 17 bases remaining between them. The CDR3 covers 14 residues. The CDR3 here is CSATRNKAVETQYF. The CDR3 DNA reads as TGCAGTGCTACCCGAAACAAAGCGGTGGAGACCCAGTACTTC.

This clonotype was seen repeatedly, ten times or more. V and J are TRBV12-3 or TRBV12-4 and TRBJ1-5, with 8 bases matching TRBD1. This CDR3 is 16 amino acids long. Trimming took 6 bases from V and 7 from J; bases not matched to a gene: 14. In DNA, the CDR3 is TGTGCCAGCAGCCCGTCGACCGGACAGGGTTTACAGCCCCAGCATTTT. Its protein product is CASSPSTGQGLQPQHF.

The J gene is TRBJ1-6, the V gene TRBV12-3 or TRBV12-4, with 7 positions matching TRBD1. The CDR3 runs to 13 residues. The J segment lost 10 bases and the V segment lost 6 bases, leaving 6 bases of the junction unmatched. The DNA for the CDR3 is TGTGCCAGCAGCCTAGGGGGCCGGTCACCCCTCCACTTT. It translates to CASSLGGRSPLHF.

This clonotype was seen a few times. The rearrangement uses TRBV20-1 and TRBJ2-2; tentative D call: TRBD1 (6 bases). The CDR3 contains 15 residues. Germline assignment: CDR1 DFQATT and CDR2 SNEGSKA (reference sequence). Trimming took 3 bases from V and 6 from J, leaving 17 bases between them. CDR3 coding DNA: TGCAGTGCTAGTCTGCAGGGGAAACGTGCCGGGGAGCTGTTTTTT. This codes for CSASLQGKRAGELFF.

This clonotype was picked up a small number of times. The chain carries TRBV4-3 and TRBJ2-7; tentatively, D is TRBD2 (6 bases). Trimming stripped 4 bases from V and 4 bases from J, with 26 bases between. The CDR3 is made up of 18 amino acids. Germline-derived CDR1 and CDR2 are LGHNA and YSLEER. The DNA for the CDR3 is TGCGCCAGCAGCCTATTCAGTGGAGCTCCGGGACTCTTATACGAGCAGTACTTC. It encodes CASSLFSGAPGLLYEQYF.

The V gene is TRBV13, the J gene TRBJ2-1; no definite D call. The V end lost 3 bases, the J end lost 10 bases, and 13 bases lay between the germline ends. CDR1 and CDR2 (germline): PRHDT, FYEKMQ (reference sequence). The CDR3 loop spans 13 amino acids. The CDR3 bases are TGTGCCAGCAGCTTCTATAAGGGTAGCGAGCAGTTCTTC. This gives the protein CASSFYKGSEQFF.

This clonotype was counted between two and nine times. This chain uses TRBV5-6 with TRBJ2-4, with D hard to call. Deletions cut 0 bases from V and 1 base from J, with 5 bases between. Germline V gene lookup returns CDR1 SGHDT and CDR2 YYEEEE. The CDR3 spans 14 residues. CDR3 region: CASSLAGAKNIQYF. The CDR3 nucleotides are TGTGCCAGCAGCTTGGCCGGGGCCAAAAACATTCAGTACTTC.

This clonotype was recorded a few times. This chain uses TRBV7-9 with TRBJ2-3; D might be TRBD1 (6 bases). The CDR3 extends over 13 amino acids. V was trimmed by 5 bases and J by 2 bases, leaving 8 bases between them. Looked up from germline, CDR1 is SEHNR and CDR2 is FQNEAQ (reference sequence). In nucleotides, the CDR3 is TGTGCCAGCAGCCGGGACACCACAGATACGCAGTATTTT. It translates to CASSRDTTDTQYF.

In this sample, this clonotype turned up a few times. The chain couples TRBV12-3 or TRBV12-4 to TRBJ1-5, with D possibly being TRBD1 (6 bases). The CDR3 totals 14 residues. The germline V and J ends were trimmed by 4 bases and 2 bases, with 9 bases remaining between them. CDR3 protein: CASSYRAGNQPQHF. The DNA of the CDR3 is TGTGCCAGCAGTTACAGGGCGGGCAATCAGCCCCAGCATTTT.

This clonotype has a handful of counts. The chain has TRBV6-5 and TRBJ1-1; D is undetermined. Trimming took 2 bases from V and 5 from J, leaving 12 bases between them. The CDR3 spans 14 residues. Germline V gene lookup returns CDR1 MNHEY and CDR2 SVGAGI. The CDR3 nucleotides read TGTGCCAGCAGTTACGTAAAGGGAAGGACTGAAGCTTTCTTT. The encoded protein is CASSYVKGRTEAFF.

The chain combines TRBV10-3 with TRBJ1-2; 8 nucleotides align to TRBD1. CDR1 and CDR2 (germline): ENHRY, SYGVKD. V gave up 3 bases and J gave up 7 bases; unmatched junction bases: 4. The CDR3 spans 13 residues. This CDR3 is CAISDRGLGGYTF. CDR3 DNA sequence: TGTGCCATCAGTGACAGGGGGCTCGGTGGCTACACCTTC.

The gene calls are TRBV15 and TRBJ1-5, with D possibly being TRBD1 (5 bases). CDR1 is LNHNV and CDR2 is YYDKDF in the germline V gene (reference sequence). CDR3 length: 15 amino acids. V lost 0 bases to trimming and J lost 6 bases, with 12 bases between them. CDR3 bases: TGTGCCACCAGCAGAGATGGGAGGGACTCTCAGCCCCAGCATTTT. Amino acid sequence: CATSRDGRDSQPQHF.

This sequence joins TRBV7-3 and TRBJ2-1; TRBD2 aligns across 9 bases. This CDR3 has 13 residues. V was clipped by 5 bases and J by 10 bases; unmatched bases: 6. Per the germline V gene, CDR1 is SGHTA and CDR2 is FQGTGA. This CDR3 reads CASSGPSGIEQFF. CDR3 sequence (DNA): TGTGCCAGCAGCGGTCCTAGCGGGATCGAGCAGTTCTTC. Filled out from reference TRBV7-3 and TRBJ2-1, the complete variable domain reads GAGVSQTPSNKVTEKGKYVELRCDPISGHTALYWYRQSLGQGPEFLIYFQGTGAADDSGLPNDRFFAVRPEGSVSTLKIQRTERGDSAVYLCASSGPSGIEQFFGPGTRLTVL.

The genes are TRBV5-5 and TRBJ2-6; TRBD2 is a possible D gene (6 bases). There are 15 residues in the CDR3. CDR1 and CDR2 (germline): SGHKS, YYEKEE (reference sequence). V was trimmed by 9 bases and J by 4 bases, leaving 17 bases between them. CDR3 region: CATPRRGNGANVLTF. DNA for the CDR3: TGTGCCACCCCCCGCCGGGGGAACGGGGCCAACGTCCTGACTTTC.